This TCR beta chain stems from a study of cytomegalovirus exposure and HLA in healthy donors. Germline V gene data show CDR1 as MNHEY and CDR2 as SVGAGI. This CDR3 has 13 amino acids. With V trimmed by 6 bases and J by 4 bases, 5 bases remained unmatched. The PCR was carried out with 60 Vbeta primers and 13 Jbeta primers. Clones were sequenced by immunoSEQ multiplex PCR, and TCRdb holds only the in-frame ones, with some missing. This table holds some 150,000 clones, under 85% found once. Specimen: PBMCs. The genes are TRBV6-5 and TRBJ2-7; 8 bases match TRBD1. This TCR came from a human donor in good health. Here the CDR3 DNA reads TGTGCCAGCAGAAAACAGGGGGTGTACGAGCAGTACTTC. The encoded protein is CASRKQGVYEQYF.